This T cell receptor beta chain was identified in a study of cytomegalovirus exposure and HLA in healthy donors. The study's findings and limits: A reported reduction in N-insertions relative to the roughly 670-donor mean was seen in an Asian-associated ancestry cluster in a later analysis. Prediction of most subjects' HLA-A and HLA-B alleles by TCR beta sequences was reportedly accurate. Data from an earlier analysis indicated that most TCR beta V segments were productive either about 87% or about 30% of the time. As a later analysis revealed, the rate of TCR association differed by HLA locus, with DRB1 most and HLA-C fewest.

With regard to this clone: Its antigen is undetermined.

Trimming left V 4 bases short and J 10 bases short, with 21 bases between. In germline, CDR1 is SGDLS, CDR2 YYNGEE. The CDR3 has 14 amino acids. PCR primers comprised 60 Vbeta and 13 Jbeta primers. The repertoire was sequenced with immunoSEQ multiplex PCR; TCRdb's copy has only in-frame clones and lacks some. The table includes hundreds of thousands of clones, approximately 84% detected once. V is TRBV9 and J is TRBJ2-7; weak D call: TRBD1 (6 bases). This TCR was recovered from a woman between 35 and 50 years old in good health and CMV-seronegative. The sample consisted of PBMCs. The CDR3 nucleotides are TGTGCCAGCAGCCAGGACAGCCCTAGCTCTCCACAGTACTTC. It codes for CASSQDSPSSPQYF.